One sample yielded the 11 T cell receptor beta chains listed below, sequenced in a study of identical twins. TCRdb re-called the 5' RACE reads with MiXCR, one entry per CDR3 protein. Among approximately 1.8 million distinct CDR3 sequences listed, around a third were seen once. The specimen was cord blood. These receptors came from a newborn girl in good health.

This clonotype was seen a few times. The chain links TRBV2 to TRBJ1-5; D is possibly TRBD1 (5 bases). This CDR3 contains 15 residues. Germline CDR1 SNHLY, CDR2 FYNNEI. Trimming left V 10 bases short and J 3 bases short, with 19 bases between. Here the CDR3 reads CATTAGNAANQPQHF. In nucleotides, the CDR3 is TGTGCCACCACAGCAGGGAATGCGGCCAATCAGCCCCAGCATTTT.

CDR3 region: CASSLWGQGKNEQFF. In DNA, the CDR3 is TGTGCCAGCAGTTTATGGGGACAGGGTAAGAATGAGCAGTTCTTC. The rearrangement links TRBV27 to TRBJ2-1, with TRBD1 matching 9 bases. Germline assignment: CDR1 MNHEY and CDR2 SMNVEV (reference sequence). V gave up 1 base and J gave up 7 bases; unmatched junction bases: 5. The CDR3 is 15 residues long.

This clonotype was detected many times. The V and J genes are TRBV11-2 and TRBJ2-7; 8 bases are a match to TRBD1. V dropped 4 bases and J dropped 1; count of bases not matched to a gene: 12. The CDR3 extends over 17 amino acids. Germline V gene sequence: CDR1 SGHAT, CDR2 FQNNGV. The CDR3 nucleotides read TGTGCCAGCAGCTCTCCCTTTGACAGGGGTATTTCCTACGAGCAGTACTTC. Translated: CASSSPFDRGISYEQYF.

The rearrangement links TRBV14 to TRBJ2-2; D is perhaps TRBD2 (5 bases). This CDR3 is 17 amino acids long. V was shortened by 0 bases and J by 4 bases, with 15 bases between the two germline ends. The germline CDR1 and CDR2 sequences are SGHDN and FVKESK. The CDR3 DNA is TGTGCCAGCAGCCAAGAAAGGCCAGCGGACCTCACCGGGGAGCTGTTTTTT. Amino acid sequence: CASSQERPADLTGELFF. Variable domain in full (rest from reference TRBV14 and TRBJ2-2): EAGVTQFPSHSVIEKGQTVTLRCDPISGHDNLYWYRRVMGKEIKFLLHFVKESKQDESGMPNNRFLAERTGGTYSTLKVQPAELEDSGVYFCASSQERPADLTGELFFGEGSRLTVL.

V usage is TRBV6-5 and J usage is TRBJ1-6, with D possibly TRBD1 on 5 matching bases. This CDR3 region has 13 residues. Deletions cut 6 bases from V and 6 bases from J, with 9 bases between. In germline, CDR1 is MNHEY, CDR2 SVGAGI. CDR3: CASRRTPNSPLHF. For the CDR3, the DNA is TGTGCCAGCAGACGGACACCTAATTCACCCCTCCACTTT.

The V call is TRBV20-1, the J call TRBJ1-5, with 9 bases matching TRBD1. V shed 5 bases and J 0 bases; nucleotides not matched to a gene: 5. This CDR3 comprises 15 residues. From germline, CDR1 is DFQATT and CDR2 SNEGSKA (reference sequence). The CDR3 spells CSALTGGFSNQPQHF. CDR3 nucleotide sequence: TGCAGTGCTTTGACAGGGGGTTTTAGCAATCAGCCCCAGCATTTT.

This clonotype showed up just a few times. The chain carries TRBV5-1 and TRBJ2-1; D perhaps matches TRBD1 (5 bases). The CDR3 loop spans 15 amino acids. The germline gives CDR1 SGHRS, CDR2 YFSETQ. V lost 7 bases and J 2 bases, leaving 16 bases between the germline ends. CDR3 protein: CASSLGLEAYNEQFF. CDR3 in DNA: TGCGCCAGCTCTTTGGGGCTTGAGGCCTACAATGAGCAGTTCTTC.

This clonotype was recorded a few times. The CDR3 is CSARWTGTDTQYF. DNA of the CDR3: TGCAGTGCTAGATGGACAGGCACAGATACGCAGTATTTT. The genes are TRBV20-1 and TRBJ2-3, with D possibly TRBD1 on 6 matching bases. Trimming removed 2 bases from V and 1 base from J, with 7 bases in between. This CDR3 contains 13 residues. Germline CDR1 DFQATT, CDR2 SNEGSKA (reference sequence).

The J gene is TRBJ2-2, the V gene TRBV19; the D call may be TRBD1 or TRBD2 (6 bases each). V was cut by 3 bases and J by 4 bases, with 21 bases left in between. CDR1 is LNHDA, CDR2 SQIVND, per germline (reference sequence). This CDR3 contains 18 residues. Written as DNA, the CDR3 is TGTGCCAGTAGTATCGCCCCCGTGGCCAGGGGAGGCACCGGGGAGCTGTTTTTT. Translating it yields CASSIAPVARGGTGELFF. The complete variable domain, with remaining parts taken from reference TRBV19 and TRBJ2-2, reads DGGITQSPKYLFRKEGQNVTLSCEQNLNHDAMYWYRQDPGQGLRLIYYSQIVNDFQKGDIAEGYSVSREKKESFPLTVTSAQKNPTAFYLCASSIAPVARGGTGELFFGEGSRLTVL.

The chain joins TRBV5-5 to TRBJ1-6, with D possibly matching TRBD1 (5 bases). The CDR3 covers 16 residues. V lost 0 bases and J lost 7, with 14 bases in between. Germline assignment: CDR1 SGHKS and CDR2 YYEKEE (reference sequence). CDR3 region: CASSLEGTDLNSPLHF. The DNA of the CDR3 is TGTGCCAGCAGCTTGGAAGGGACTGACCTAAATTCACCCCTCCACTTT.

Comment on this clonotype: A junction boundary mismatches the germline segment, possibly from a read error. The rearrangement links TRBV9 to TRBJ2-1, with 12 nucleotides matching TRBD2. From germline, CDR1 is SGDLS and CDR2 YYNGEE. The CDR3 covers 16 residues. CDR3 amino acids: CAGSALAGGPDNEQFF. The CDR3 DNA sequence: TGTGCCGGCAGCGCCCTAGCGGGAGGGCCGGACAATGAGCAGTTCTTC.